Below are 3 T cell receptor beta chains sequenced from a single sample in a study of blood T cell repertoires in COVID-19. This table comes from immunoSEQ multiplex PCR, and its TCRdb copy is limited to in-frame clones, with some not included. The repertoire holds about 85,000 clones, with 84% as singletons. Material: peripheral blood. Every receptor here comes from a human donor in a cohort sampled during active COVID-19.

The CDR3 here is CASSPPSNTGELFF. In DNA form, the CDR3 reads TGTGCCAGCAGCCCCCCCTCGAACACCGGGGAGCTGTTTTTT. V is TRBV5-4 and J is TRBJ2-2, with unresolved D. Trimming shortened V by 4 bases and J by 0 bases, and 7 bases separated the two germline ends. Germline CDR1 is SGHNT and CDR2 is YYREEE (reference sequence). This CDR3 comprises 14 residues.

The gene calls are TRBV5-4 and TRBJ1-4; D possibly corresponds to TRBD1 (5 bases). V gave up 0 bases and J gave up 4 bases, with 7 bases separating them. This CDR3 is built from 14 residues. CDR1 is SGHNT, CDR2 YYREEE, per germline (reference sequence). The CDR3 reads CASSLGGVNEKLFF. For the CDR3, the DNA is TGTGCCAGCAGCTTGGGGGGGGTTAATGAAAAACTGTTTTTT.

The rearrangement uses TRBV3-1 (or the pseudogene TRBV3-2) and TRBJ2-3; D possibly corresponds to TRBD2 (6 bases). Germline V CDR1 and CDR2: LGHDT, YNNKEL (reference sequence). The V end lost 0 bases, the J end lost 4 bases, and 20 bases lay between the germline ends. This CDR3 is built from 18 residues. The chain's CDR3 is CASSQDYGTSTWADTQYF. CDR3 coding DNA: TGTGCCAGCAGCCAAGATTACGGGACTTCAACCTGGGCAGATACGCAGTATTTT.